This T cell receptor beta chain was retrieved from a study of blood T cells in healthy people across ages. Study-level results: It was the long-lived donors that had more naive CD4+ cells and higher diversity than aged donors. Unknown donor CMV status possibly confounded expanded clonotype changes.

For the second PCR, which ran for 7 to 11 cycles, a sample-barcoded 5' primer and a J-beta primer mix were used. Every sample gave at least 2.5 million paired-end reads containing CDR3. TCRdb reprocessed the 5' RACE reads with MiXCR, giving one entry per CDR3 protein. The data contain about 1.4 million distinct CDR3 sequences, around 55% of them singletons. This clonotype has just a few counts. Its antigen remains unidentified. The V gene's germline CDR1 is DFQATT and CDR2 SNEGSKA (reference sequence). V was clipped by 0 bases and J by 3 bases; unmatched bases: 8. The CDR3 has 19 residues. The chain combines TRBV20-1 with TRBJ2-1, with 16 bases matching TRBD2. Sequences were obtained from blood. The receptor was derived from a man younger than 35 in good health. The CDR3 loop is CSAREGGTSGRAYYNEQFF. The CDR3 region has the DNA TGCAGTGCTAGAGAAGGTGGGACTAGCGGGAGGGCGTACTACAATGAGCAGTTCTTC.